This T cell receptor beta chain came from a study of blood T cell repertoires in COVID-19 (dated by TCRdb to about 2020). Looking at the study overall: The collaborator samples originated in the United States, Italy and Spain and spanned the acute and convalescent phases of COVID-19. The material from the prospective study consisted of cDNA or gDNA derived from T cells, B-cell-depleted T cells, or PBMCs. The repertoires were made available in a free public database intended to serve as a resource for research on the immune response to SARS-CoV-2. Where available, HLA class I and class II types were obtained from metadata supplied by the sample provider rather than from assay-based typing. Deeply sampled blood TCRbeta repertoires from subjects exposed to, actively infected with, or recovered from COVID-19 were included in the dataset. Samples were obtained from the ongoing ImmuneRACE study (first 160 participants) and from 1,000 to 1,500 subjects provided by 6 global collaborators. The sample metadata nearly always contained a de-identified subject ID, COVID-19 status, age in years and sex.

Regarding this clone: What antigen it recognizes has not been identified. Per-base qualities were not stored, and no clone one base away is much larger.

The investigation overall reported the following: The amount of clinical and demographic metadata varied by source and participant and was provided uncurated.

Each collaborating institution followed its own protocols to collect whole blood in K2EDTA tubes. For TCRbeta analysis, collaborators shipped samples as frozen whole blood, isolated PBMCs, or DNA extracted from either of those sample types. TCRbeta CDR3 regions were amplified from genomic DNA using the immunoSEQ Assay, a bias-controlled multiplex PCR. Concerning the study's data processing: The number of nucleated cells in each sample was estimated by amplification of reference gene primers within the assay. To quantify the absolute abundance of each unique TCRbeta CDR3 rearrangement, sequence reads were collapsed and filtered. Productive Simpson clonality was computed per sample as the square root of Simpson's diversity index over productive rearrangements. Not all clones reach the TCRdb copy of this immuneACCESS table, which keeps in-frame sequences only. Checked studies attribute under half of the gap to unresolved V genes and leave the rest unexplained. Clone size and the V and J calls come from that table; the DNA yielded D and trimming. Recorded for this sample are over 200,000 clones; less than 85% of them occurred a single time. The leading ten clones occupy about 2.5% of the sample.

CDR1 and CDR2, per the germline V gene (reference sequence), are LNHNV and YYDKDF. There are 15 amino acids in the CDR3, from cysteine to phenylalanine inclusive. The CDR3 DNA has 45 bases and is translated from base 1. V trim: 4 bases; J trim: 3 bases; unmatched bases: 6. The sequence came from a woman aged 65 to 85 with active or convalescent COVID-19. The receptor chain draws on TRBV15 and TRBJ2-1; TRBD1 fits 7 bases in the junction. Sequenced input: peripheral blood. The CDR3 here reads CATSKETGIYNEQFF. The DNA sequence is given as TGTGCCACCAGCAAGGAGACAGGGATCTACAATGAGCAGTTCTTC.